This section outlines one TCR beta chain sequence together with its context. This sample is drawn from a study of T cells expressing NK-cell markers. TCRdb re-analyzed the 5' RACE reads; it lists each CDR3 protein once, without DNA. With 350,000 to 400,000 distinct CDR3 sequences in the sample, the ten largest clones hold around 11%. This TCR derives from a woman aged 50 to 60 in good health. The specimen was blood T cells: a sorted CD56 or NKG2C T cell subset, CD4+ or CD8+ T cells, or bulk PBMC T cells (not recorded which).

CDR3 sequence: CASNSLGGGQPQHF. This chain uses TRBV2 with TRBJ1-5; TCRdb's D gene call, TRBD1, goes unchecked for lack of DNA. The CDR3 extends over 14 amino acids. Germline V CDR1 and CDR2: SNHLY, FYNNEI.